Detailed here is one TCR beta chain. Its specificity is not known. A multiplex PCR was run with 60 Vbeta primers and 13 Jbeta primers. The method was immunoSEQ multiplex PCR; TCRdb's version includes in-frame clones alone and lacks a portion of them. The sample consists of roughly 180,000 clones, approximately 84% of them appearing once. This record belongs to a study of cytomegalovirus exposure and HLA in healthy donors. Study results and limitations: Other equally common chains were less clonally expanded than HLA-associated TCR beta chains, a later analysis showed.

The length of the CDR3 is 15 residues. Unmatched junction bases numbered 3, after V lost 4 bases and J lost 3 bases. Germline V lookup: CDR1 LGHNA, CDR2 YNFKEQ. The clonotype was recovered from a man aged 25-45 years in good health and CMV-seronegative. V gene TRBV4-2 combines with J gene TRBJ2-7; 13 positions match TRBD2. The sequenced sample consisted of PBMCs. CDR3 DNA: TGTGCCAGCAGCCGGACTAGCGGGGGATTCTACGAGCAGTACTTC. It translates to CASSRTSGGFYEQYF.